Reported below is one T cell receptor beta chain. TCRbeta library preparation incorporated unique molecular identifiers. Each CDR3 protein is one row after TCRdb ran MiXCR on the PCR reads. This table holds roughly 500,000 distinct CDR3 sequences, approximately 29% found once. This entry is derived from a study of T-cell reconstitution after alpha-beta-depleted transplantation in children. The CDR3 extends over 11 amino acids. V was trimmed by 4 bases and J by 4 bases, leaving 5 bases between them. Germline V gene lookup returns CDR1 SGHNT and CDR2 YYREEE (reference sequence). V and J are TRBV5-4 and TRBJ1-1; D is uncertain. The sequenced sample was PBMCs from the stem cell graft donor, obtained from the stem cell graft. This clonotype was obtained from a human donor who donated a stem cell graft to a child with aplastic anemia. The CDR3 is CASSKATEAFF. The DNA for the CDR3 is TGTGCCAGCAGCAAGGCCACTGAAGCTTTCTTT.